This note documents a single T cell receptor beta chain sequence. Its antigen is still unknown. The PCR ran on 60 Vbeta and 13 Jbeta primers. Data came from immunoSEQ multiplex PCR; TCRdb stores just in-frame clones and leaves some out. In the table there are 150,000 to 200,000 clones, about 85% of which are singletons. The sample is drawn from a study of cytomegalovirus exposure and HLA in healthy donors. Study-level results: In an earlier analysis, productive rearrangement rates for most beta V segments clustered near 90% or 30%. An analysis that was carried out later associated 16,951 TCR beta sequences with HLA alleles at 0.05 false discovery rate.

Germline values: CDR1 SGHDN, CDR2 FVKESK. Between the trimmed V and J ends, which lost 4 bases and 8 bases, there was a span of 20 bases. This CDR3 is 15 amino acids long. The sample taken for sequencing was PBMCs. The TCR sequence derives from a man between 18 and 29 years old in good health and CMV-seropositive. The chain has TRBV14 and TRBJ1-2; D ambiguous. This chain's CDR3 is CASSLQTEGAEGYTF. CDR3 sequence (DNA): TGTGCCAGCAGCCTCCAAACGGAAGGAGCCGAAGGCTACACCTTC.